This T cell receptor (beta chain) was observed in a study of long-term antiretroviral therapy in people with HIV (dated by TCRdb to 2022 to 2024). Concerning the study at large: Collection of the earliest samples took place about a decade ahead of the 2015 WHO recommendation for immediate ART, at a time when ART was typically delayed until CD4 counts fell. Of the roughly 31 participants with HIV, fewer than twelve were female. No cross-contamination during QIAcube processing was shown when test extractions of a monoclonal T-cell line were performed alongside about 30 polyclonal samples. A retrospective serial study tested whether ART initiation and durable HIV suppression were associated with changes in peripheral blood TRB repertoire composition and diversity. A total of about 200 cryopreserved PBMC samples were contributed to the cohort by 30 adults with confirmed HIV infection, with samples collected serially over a mean of 6 years (range 1-12). Points the paper makes about the study in general: Inferences about post-ART repertoire changes were limited because no data were available on ART adherence, viral resistance or therapy changes. Expanded TRB clones identified before ART initiation dominated the repertoire at all time points, although this dominance fluctuated and declined in many PLHIV after ART. Because PBMC availability was limited, only the TCR beta chain was sequenced, with no alpha chain pairing. Unsorted PBMC were profiled instead of sorted CD4+ and CD8+ T cells because pre-ART samples had limited cell numbers. The samples span the years 2004 to 2017, and the ART regimens used may be less effective than current regimens. ART initiation was associated with a significant increase in TRB diversity, but diversity stayed significantly below transplant donor controls even after long-term ART. Narrower CDR3 length ranges were observed in HIV repertoires than in controls, and an antigen-experienced repertoire with only a slight naive shift after ART was suggested by the network structure.

Sequencing of the TRB variable region was done with the immunoSEQ hsTCRB v3.0 assay at survey level resolution. TRB sequencing targeted a depth of about 40,000-50,000 T-cell genomes per sample. Pooled TRB libraries were sequenced on an Illumina MiSeq with a v3 150-cycle kit. Regarding the original processing steps: Repertoire analysis ran in R within a reproducible Nextflow workflow covering QC, data transformation and analysis. Custom analyses were implemented in LymphoSeq2, an R package for AIRR-Seq data exploration. A handful of samples that produced fewer than 5000 total TRB sequences were removed, so approximately 190 HIV repertoires were analyzed. Among the roughly 190 retained HIV repertoires, 59 were collected before ART initiation and roughly 130 after ART initiation. Repertoires were downsampled to 5000 TRB nucleotide sequences, with summary statistics averaged over 100 downsampling iterations. TRB sequences were retained for analysis only if CDR3 regions of at least seven amino acids were present. Diversity was assessed using a clonality score derived from Shannon entropy and using the Gini coefficient. In the repertoire networks, any two of the top 5000 CDR3 amino acid sequences were linked whenever the two sequences differed by an edit distance of one. GLIPH2 predicted antigen specificity groups and MHC restriction for TRB CDR3 amino acid sequences. CDR3 amino acid sequences were matched against VDJdb and McPAS-TCR to flag known CMV, EBV, HIV or tissue antigen associations. Pre-ART, post-ART and control groups were compared with Wilcoxon signed-rank tests and Holm-Bonferroni correction. TCRdb obtained this table from immuneACCESS and retained in-frame rearrangements with V and J assigned. These tables miss some clones; where compared with another copy, unresolved V genes account for less than half of the shortfall, and the remainder is unexplained. D and trimming come from the DNA, and the V and J calls and clone size come from that table. The sample table shows some 25,000 clones, and 80% to 90% are seen once. Of the sample, roughly 5.3% is held by the ten largest clones.

Reading the germline V gene gives CDR1 SGHVS and CDR2 FQNEAQ. V trim: 0 bases; J trim: 7 bases; unmatched bases: 1. From cysteine to phenylalanine, the CDR3 is 14 amino acids long. The DNA shown is the 42-base CDR3, in frame from base 1. Inclusion was restricted to participants for whom at least one PBMC sample before ART initiation and at least two post-ART samples were available. Every participant with HIV received treatment in the United States of America. Before DNA extraction, cryopreserved samples of about 0.95-11 million PBMC were thawed and washed. At the time of the earliest PBMC sample, participants with HIV were aged between about 23 and 55 years. PBMC samples from each participant spanned 1-4 timepoints before ART initiation and 2-8 timepoints after ART initiation, with a median of 7 samples. Serial HIV viral load, CD4+ T-cell count, ART history and demographic data were obtained for every participant. Using a Qiagen kit on a QIAcube, genomic DNA was extracted from unsorted PBMC, with samples processed in batches of 12.

Details on this clone: What antigen it recognizes has not been identified. Nothing much larger sits one base from this clone, and base qualities are not available.

The chain couples TRBV7-8 to TRBJ2-5; TRBD1 aligns with 11 central bases. The TCR originated in a young man with HIV. The specimen was unsorted PBMCs, collected around 4.5 years after starting antiretroviral therapy. The CDR3 in this case is CASSLAGTGGTQYF. In nucleotide form, the sequence is TGTGCCAGCAGCTTAGCCGGGACAGGGGGGACCCAGTACTTC.